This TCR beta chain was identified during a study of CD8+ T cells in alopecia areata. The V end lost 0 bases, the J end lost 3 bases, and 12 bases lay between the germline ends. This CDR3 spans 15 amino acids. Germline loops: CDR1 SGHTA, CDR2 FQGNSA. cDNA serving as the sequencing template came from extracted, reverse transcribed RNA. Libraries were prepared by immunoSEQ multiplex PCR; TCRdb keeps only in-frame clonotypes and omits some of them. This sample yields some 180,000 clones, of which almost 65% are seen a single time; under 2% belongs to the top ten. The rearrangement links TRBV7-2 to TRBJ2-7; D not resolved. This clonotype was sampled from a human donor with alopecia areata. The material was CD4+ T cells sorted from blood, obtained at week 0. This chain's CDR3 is CASSLARSRHYEQYF. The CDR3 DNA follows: TGTGCCAGCAGCTTAGCGAGGTCTAGGCACTACGAGCAGTACTTC.